Sequencing of this TCR beta chain was carried out in a study of cytomegalovirus exposure and HLA in healthy donors. Study-level results: It was confirmed in vitro that a few of the CMV-associated chains were specific for CMV antigens. Researchers reported from a later analysis that most CMV-associated TCR beta chains appeared HLA-restricted.

This clone occurred a few times. The antigen is unknown. PCR was performed using 60 Vbeta and 13 Jbeta primers. TCRdb's table, derived via immunoSEQ multiplex PCR, lists solely in-frame clones and lacks some. This table holds roughly 150,000 clones, about 72% found once. This TCR came from a man aged 60 to 69 in good health and CMV-seronegative. Source material: PBMCs.

The CDR3 nucleotides are TGTGCCAGCAGATCTGACAGGGCTAACGGCTACACCTTC. Amino acid sequence: CASRSDRANGYTF. The chain joins TRBV6-5 to TRBJ1-2; the match to TRBD1 covers 7 bases. V lost 6 bases to trimming and J lost 8 bases; unmatched junction nucleotides: 9. The V gene's germline CDR1 is MNHEY and CDR2 SVGAGI. The CDR3 has 13 amino acids.